These 4 T cell receptor beta chains were sequenced from one sample in a study of cytomegalovirus exposure and HLA in healthy donors. PCR used 60 Vbeta primers and 13 Jbeta primers. Here immunoSEQ multiplex PCR was the method, and the copy in TCRdb shows in-frame clones only, minus some. The sample has 65,000 to 85,000 clones, about 78% seen once; the top ten hold about 8.2%. The source material was PBMCs. The receptor set was obtained from a woman between 35 and 50 years old in good health and CMV-seropositive.

This clone came up a few times. J is TRBJ1-2 and V is TRBV7-2; 9 positions agree with TRBD1. The CDR3 runs 15 residues. V lost 5 bases to trimming and J lost 3 bases; unmatched junction nucleotides: 7. Per germline, CDR1 SGHTA and CDR2 FQGNSA. The CDR3 loop reads CASSPRQGVYYGYTF. Here the CDR3 DNA reads TGTGCCAGCAGCCCGCGACAGGGGGTATACTATGGCTACACCTTC.

This chain joins TRBV5-6 and TRBJ2-1, with 7 bases fitting TRBD1. The CDR3 totals 16 residues. Germline V CDR1 and CDR2: SGHDT, YYEEEE. The V gene end was trimmed by 2 bases and the J gene end by 4 bases; junction bases not matched to a gene: 9. The CDR3 DNA reads as TGTGCCAGCAGCTTATTGGGTGACAGGGCGTACAATGAGCAGTTCTTC. Translated: CASSLLGDRAYNEQFF.

About this clone itself: In the same sample, other DNA sequences code for this CDR3. The chain recombines TRBV19 with TRBJ2-5; 8 bases map to TRBD2. Germline-derived CDR1 and CDR2 are LNHDA and SQIVND (reference sequence). Trimming at V came to 5 bases and at J to 4 bases, leaving 3 bases not matched to a gene. CDR3 length: 13 residues. The CDR3 is CASSESGGETQYF. DNA of the CDR3: TGTGCCAGTAGTGAGAGCGGGGGAGAGACCCAGTACTTC.

The rearrangement links TRBV19 to TRBJ1-2, with D possibly TRBD1 on 5 matching bases. This CDR3 has 14 residues. Germline V lookup: CDR1 LNHDA, CDR2 SQIVND (reference sequence). V dropped 2 bases and J dropped 4 bases, with 11 bases sitting between them. The CDR3 reads CASSIIVDSYGYTF. CDR3 sequence (DNA): TGTGCCAGTAGTATAATTGTCGACAGCTATGGCTACACCTTC.